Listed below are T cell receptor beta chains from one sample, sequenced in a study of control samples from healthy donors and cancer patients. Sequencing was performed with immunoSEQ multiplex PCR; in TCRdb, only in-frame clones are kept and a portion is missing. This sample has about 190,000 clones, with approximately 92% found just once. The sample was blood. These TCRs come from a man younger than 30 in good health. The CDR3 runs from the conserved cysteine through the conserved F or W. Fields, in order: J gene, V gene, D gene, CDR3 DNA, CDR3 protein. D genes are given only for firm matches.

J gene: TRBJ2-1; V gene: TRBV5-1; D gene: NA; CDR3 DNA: TGCGCCAGCAGCTTGGGGACTGCCGACAATGAGCAGTTCTTC; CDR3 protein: CASSLGTADNEQFF
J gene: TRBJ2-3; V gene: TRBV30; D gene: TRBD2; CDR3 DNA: TGTGCCTGGAGTCCCACTAGCGGCAAGGGGTATTTT; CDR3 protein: CAWSPTSGKGYF
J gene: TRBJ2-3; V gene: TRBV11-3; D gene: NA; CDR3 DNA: TGTGCCAGCAGCTTGGGGGAGATCACAGATACGCAGTATTTT; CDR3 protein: CASSLGEITDTQYF
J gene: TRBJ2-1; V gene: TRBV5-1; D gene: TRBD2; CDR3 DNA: TGCGCCAGCAACCGGGGGGTCCGACCTAACTACAATGAGCAGTTCTTC; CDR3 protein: CASNRGVRPNYNEQFF
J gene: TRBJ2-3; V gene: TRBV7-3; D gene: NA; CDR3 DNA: TGTGCCAGCAGCGTACAGGGCTCTAGCACAGATACGCAGTATTTT; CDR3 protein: CASSVQGSSTDTQYF
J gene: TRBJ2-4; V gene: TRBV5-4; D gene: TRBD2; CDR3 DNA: TGTGCCAGCAGCTCTAGCGGGGGGTCACGAACTAGGCACATTCAGTACTTC; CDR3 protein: CASSSSGGSRTRHIQYF
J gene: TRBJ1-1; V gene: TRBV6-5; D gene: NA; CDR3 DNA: TGTGCCAGCAGCGGACGGGGCAGCCCTGAAGCTTTCTTT; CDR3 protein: CASSGRGSPEAFF
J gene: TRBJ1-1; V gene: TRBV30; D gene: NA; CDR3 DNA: TGTGCCTGGAGTAGCGGTGGCAGGGAAGCTTTCTTT; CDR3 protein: CAWSSGGREAFF
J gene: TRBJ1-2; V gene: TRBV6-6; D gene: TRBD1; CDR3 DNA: TGTGCCAGCAGTCGATCGACAGGGAAGGGCTATGGCTACACCTTC; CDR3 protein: CASSRSTGKGYGYTF
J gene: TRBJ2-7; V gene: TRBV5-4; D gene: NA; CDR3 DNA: TGTGCCAGCAGCTTACAGGGTACGTACGAGCAGTACTTC; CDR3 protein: CASSLQGTYEQYF